This T cell receptor (beta chain) was recovered during a study of T cell responses to AZD1222 COVID-19 vaccine. This CDR3 region has 15 residues. V shed 2 bases and J 3 bases; nucleotides not matched to a gene: 4. Germline V gene data show CDR1 as SGHTA and CDR2 as FQGNSA. Study-wide results and caveats: A reported finding is that nearly half of spike-specific TCRs target unmutated variant regions.

As for this clone: Its antigen is still unknown.

Using immunoSEQ multiplex PCR, the repertoire was profiled, and TCRdb retains in-frame clones only, with some absent. Of some 110,000 clones in the sample, 80% to 90% were seen once. This sequence was found in an adult in good health. This chain connects TRBV7-2 to TRBJ2-3; TRBD2 matches at 8 bases. The material sequenced was peripheral blood, taken on day 0 of AZD1222 vaccination. CDR3 DNA: TGTGCCAGCAGCTTACGGGGGGGTGGTACAGATACGCAGTATTTT. It codes for CASSLRGGGTDTQYF.